This TCR beta chain was profiled in a study of Ad26.COV2.S vaccination and SARS-CoV-2 variants (dated by TCRdb to the early 2020s). Describing the broader study: Vaccine-arm donors were drawn from COV1001, a multicentre, randomized, double-blind, placebo-controlled phase I-IIa trial of Ad26.COV2.S in healthy adults. Blinding of investigators to trial group allocation was maintained during experiments and outcome assessment. TCRbeta repertoire sequencing was used to assess the specificity and breadth of SARS-CoV-2-reactive T cell receptors after Ad26.COV2.S vaccination. Ad26.COV2.S was given intramuscularly at 5x10^10 or 1x10^11 viral particles, as a single shot or as two shots 56 days apart. A total of 32 samples were included in the TCR-sequenced set, comprising 19 Ad26.COV2.S vaccine recipients, 5 placebo recipients and 8 SARS-CoV-2 convalescent individuals. Participants in the trial were split at random into five groups of five each, receiving low-dose or high-dose Ad26.COV2.S once or twice, or else placebo on both occasions. What the authors observed across the whole study: Vaccine and placebo recipients had comparable non-spike TCR breadth, which fits with the vaccine containing only spike. After vaccination, substantial breadth of spike-specific CD8+ and CD4+ T cell responses was reported. The authors noted that the TCR breadth and depth analyses may have underestimated total T cell responses. Ad26.COV2.S recipients had higher spike-specific TCR breadth than placebo recipients (P = 0.0014). The study lacked the statistical power to compare responses across vaccine doses or regimens.

Only a few counts were recorded for this clone. Its antigen target is currently unknown. No base quality values were provided; no much bigger clone lies one nucleotide off. The CDR3 goes from the cysteine to the phenylalanine over 14 residues. The retained sequence is limited to the CDR3, 42 bases, with the frame set at the first base. The germline V gene provides CDR1 ENHRY and CDR2 SYGVKD. V and J are truncated by 6 bases and 4 bases respectively, leaving an intervening sequence of 15 bases. The sample's treatment or condition label, decoded: some 19 received Ad26.COV2.S at low or high dose, single or two shots; roughly five received placebo; per-sample allocation not given. For vaccine and placebo recipients, the sequenced repertoires came from samples collected on day 63 after the first injection. Between 29 July and 7 August 2020, Cohort 1b enrolled around 25 adults aged 18-55 years at one site in Boston, USA. Ad26.COV2.S was a replication-incompetent adenovirus type 26 vector expressing a prefusion-stabilized SARS-CoV-2 spike protein from the original Wuhan strain.

TCRbeta CDR3 regions were sequenced with the immunoSEQ Assay. After extraction, genomic DNA underwent amplification by bias-controlled multiplex PCR, followed by high-throughput sequencing. On the study's bioinformatics: To quantify the absolute abundance of every unique TCRbeta CDR3 region, sequences were collapsed and filtered. Usable DNA was measured by amplifying reference genes present in all nucleated cells, and TCRbeta template counts were normalized to that usable DNA to estimate T cell fraction. Repertoire TCRs were annotated as SARS-CoV-2-specific when V gene, CDR3 amino acid sequence and J gene were exactly matched to a known reactive TCR set. The reference SARS-CoV-2 TCR set was derived from MIRA and filtered for enrichment in COVID-19-positive ImmuneCODE repertoires, a step that removed public or cross-reactive TCRs. Using the MIRA antigens, annotated TCRs were further analysed by specific ORF or by position within an ORF. Breadth was defined as annotated unique rearrangements over total unique productive rearrangements; depth was the summed frequency of those rearrangements. TCR breadth was compared between groups using two-sided Wilcoxon rank-sum tests. The clones in this table, taken by TCRdb from immuneACCESS, are in-frame only. Not every clone is retained; where verified, under half of the shortfall comes from an unresolved V gene, and the cause of the rest is unknown. V, J and clone size are those of that table, while D and trimming were read from the DNA. The sample table shows about 500,000 clones, and 80% to 90% are seen once. 1.7% of the sample rests with the top ten.

The source is a person between 18 and 60 years old who received the Ad26.COV2.S COVID-19 vaccine or a placebo. The V gene is TRBV10-3 and the J gene is TRBJ1-2; TRBD1 is a weak D gene call, 6 bases matching. Sequenced material: peripheral blood, taken in a trial of Ad26.COV2.S vaccine versus placebo. The nucleotide sequence is TGTGCCATCAGGACCCTACAGGGACCCTATGGCTACACCTTC. Translation gives CAIRTLQGPYGYTF.